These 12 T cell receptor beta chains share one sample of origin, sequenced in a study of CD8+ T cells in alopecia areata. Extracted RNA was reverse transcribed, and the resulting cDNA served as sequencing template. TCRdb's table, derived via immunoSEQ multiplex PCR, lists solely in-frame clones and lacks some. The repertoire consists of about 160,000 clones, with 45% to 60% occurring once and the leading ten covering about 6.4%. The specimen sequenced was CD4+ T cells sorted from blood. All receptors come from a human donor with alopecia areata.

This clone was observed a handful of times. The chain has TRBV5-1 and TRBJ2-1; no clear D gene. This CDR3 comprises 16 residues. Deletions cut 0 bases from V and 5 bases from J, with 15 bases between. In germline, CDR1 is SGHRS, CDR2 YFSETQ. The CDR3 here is CASSLGVRVHNNEQFF. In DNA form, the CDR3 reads TGCGCCAGCAGCTTGGGAGTAAGAGTCCATAACAATGAGCAGTTCTTC.

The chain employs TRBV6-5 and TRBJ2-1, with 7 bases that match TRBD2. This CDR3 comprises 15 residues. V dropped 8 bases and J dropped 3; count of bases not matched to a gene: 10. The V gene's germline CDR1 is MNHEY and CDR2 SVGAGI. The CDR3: CASGAGLTNYNEQFF. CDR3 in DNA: TGTGCCAGCGGGGCGGGACTAACAAACTACAATGAGCAGTTCTTC.

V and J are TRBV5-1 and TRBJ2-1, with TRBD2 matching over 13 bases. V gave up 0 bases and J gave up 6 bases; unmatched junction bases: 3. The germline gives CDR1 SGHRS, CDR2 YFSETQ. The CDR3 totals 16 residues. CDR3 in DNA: TGCGCCAGCAGCTTGGGGACTAGCGGGAGAGTCAATGAGCAGTTCTTC. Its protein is CASSLGTSGRVNEQFF.

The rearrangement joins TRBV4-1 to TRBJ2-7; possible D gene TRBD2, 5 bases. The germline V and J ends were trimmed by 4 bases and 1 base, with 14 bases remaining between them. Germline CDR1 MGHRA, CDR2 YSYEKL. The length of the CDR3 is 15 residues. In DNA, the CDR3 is TGCGCCAGCAGCCTCCAGATCGGGATTTCCTACGAGCAGTACTTC. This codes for CASSLQIGISYEQYF.

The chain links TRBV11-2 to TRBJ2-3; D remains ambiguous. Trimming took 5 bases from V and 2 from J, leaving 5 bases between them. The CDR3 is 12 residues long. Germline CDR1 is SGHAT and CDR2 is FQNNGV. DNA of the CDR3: TGTGCCAGCAGCCTACCCACAGATACGCAGTATTTT. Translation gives CASSLPTDTQYF.

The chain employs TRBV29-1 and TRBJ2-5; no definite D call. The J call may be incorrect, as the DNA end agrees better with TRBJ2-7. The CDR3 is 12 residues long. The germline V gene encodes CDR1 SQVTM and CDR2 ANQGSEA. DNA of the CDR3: TGCAGCGTAACTAAAACGAGCTACGAGCAGTACTTC. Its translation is CSVTKTSYEQYF.

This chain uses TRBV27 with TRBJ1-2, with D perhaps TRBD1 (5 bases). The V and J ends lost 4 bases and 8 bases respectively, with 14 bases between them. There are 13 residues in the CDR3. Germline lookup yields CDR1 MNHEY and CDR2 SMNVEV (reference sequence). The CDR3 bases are TGTGCCAGCAGTTACTCGGGGGGACGGGGCTACACCTTC. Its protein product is CASSYSGGRGYTF.

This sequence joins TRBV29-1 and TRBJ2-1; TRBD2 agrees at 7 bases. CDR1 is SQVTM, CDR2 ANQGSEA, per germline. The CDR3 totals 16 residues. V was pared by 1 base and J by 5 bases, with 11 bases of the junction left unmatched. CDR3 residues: CSVEVAGEASDNEQFF. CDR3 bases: TGCAGCGTTGAAGTTGCGGGAGAGGCCTCGGACAATGAGCAGTTCTTC.

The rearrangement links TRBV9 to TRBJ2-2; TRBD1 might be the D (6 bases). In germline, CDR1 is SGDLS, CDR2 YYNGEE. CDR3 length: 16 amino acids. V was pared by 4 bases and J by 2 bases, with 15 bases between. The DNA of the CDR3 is TGTGCCAGCAGCCCACGGTTAGGGGGTAACACCGGGGAGCTGTTTTTT. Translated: CASSPRLGGNTGELFF. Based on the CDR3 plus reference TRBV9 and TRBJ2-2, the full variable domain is DSGVTQTPKHLITATGQRVTLRCSPRSGDLSVYWYQQSLDQGLQFLIQYYNGEERAKGNILERFSAQQFPDLHSELNLSSLELGDSALYFCASSPRLGGNTGELFFGEGSRLTVL.

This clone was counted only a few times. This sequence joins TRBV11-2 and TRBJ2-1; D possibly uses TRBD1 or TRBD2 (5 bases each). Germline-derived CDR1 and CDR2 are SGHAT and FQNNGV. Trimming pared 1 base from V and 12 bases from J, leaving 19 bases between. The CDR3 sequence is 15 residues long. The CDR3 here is CASSLGLSGRIRQFF. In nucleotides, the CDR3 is TGTGCCAGCAGCTTAGGTCTTTCAGGGAGAATAAGGCAGTTCTTC.

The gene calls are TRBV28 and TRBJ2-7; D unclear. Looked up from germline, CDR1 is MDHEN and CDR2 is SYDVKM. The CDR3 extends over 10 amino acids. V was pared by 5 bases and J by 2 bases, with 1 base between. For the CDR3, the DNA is TGTGCCAGCAGTGCCTACGAGCAGTACTTC. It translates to CASSAYEQYF.

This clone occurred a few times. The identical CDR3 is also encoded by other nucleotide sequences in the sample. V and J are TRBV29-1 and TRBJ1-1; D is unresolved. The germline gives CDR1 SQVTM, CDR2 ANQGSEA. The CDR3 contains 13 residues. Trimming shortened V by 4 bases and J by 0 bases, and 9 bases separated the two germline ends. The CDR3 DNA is TGCAGCGTTGTGAGGCAGCTGAACACTGAAGCTTTCTTT. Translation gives CSVVRQLNTEAFF.